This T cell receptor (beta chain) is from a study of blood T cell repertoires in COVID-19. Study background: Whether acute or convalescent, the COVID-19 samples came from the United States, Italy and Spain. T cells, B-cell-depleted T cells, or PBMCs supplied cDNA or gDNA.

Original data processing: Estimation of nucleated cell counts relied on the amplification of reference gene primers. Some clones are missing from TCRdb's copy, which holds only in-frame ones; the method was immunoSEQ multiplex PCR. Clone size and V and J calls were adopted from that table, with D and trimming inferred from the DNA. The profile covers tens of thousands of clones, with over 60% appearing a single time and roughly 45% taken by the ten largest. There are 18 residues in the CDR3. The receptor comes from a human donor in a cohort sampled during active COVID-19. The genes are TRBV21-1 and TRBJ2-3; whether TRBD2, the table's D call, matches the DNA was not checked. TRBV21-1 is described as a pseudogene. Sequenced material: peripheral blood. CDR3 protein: CASSTTIAGEGGTDTQYF. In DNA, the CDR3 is TGTGCCAGCAGCACTACAATAGCGGGAGAAGGGGGCACAGATACGCAGTATTTT.